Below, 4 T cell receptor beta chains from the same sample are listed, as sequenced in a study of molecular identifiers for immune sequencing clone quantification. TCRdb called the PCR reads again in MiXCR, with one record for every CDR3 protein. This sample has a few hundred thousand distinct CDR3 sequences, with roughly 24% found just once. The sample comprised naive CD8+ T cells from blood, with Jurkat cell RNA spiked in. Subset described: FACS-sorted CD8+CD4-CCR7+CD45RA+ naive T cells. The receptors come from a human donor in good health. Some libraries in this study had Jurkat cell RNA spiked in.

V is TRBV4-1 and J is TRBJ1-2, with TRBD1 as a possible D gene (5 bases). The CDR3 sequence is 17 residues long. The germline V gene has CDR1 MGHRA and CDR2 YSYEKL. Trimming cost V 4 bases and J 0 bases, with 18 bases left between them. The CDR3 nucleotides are TGCGCCAGCAGCCCGTCGGGGCCAGCCAGACCTAACTATGGCTACACCTTC. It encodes CASSPSGPARPNYGYTF.

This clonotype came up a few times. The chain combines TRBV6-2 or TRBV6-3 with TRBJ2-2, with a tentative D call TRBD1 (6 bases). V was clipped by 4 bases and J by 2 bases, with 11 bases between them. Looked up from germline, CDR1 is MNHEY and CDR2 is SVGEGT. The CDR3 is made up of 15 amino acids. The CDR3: CASSFTGINTGELFF. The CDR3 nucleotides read TGTGCCAGCAGTTTCACAGGGATCAACACCGGGGAGCTGTTTTTT.

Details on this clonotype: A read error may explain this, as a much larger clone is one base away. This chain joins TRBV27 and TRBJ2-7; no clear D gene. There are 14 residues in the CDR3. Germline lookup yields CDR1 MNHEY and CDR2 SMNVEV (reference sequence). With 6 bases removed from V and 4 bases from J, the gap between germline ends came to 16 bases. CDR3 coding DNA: TGTGCCAGCAGCTGCGGAGCTAGGTCTTACGAGCAGTACTTC. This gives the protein CASSCGARSYEQYF.

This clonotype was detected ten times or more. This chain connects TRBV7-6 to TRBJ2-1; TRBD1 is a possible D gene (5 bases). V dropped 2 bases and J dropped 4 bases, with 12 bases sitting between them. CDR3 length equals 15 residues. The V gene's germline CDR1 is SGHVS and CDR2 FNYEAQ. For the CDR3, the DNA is TGTGCCAGCAGCTTAATACAGGAGCCTTACAATGAGCAGTTCTTC. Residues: CASSLIQEPYNEQFF.